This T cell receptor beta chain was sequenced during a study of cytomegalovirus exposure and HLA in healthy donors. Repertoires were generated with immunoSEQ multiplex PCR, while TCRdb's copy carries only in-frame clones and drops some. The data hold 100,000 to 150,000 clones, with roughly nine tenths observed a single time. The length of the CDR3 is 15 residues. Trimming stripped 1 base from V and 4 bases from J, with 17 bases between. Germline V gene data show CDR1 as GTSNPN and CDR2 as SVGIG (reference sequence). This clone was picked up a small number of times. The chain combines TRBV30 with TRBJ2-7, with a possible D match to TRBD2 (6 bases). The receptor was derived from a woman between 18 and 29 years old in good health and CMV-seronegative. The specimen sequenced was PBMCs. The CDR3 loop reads CAWSASGDSLYEQYF. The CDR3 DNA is TGTGCCTGGAGTGCCTCGGGGGACTCGCTATACGAGCAGTACTTC.